This is a list of T cell receptor beta chains from one sample in a study of CD8 T cells in ankylosing spondylitis. TCRdb fed the 5' RACE reads into MiXCR, producing one record per CDR3 protein. The sample shows some 700,000 distinct CDR3 sequences, roughly 19% of them seen only once. The sample consisted of blood, either unsorted or a sorted T cell fraction (not recorded which). The receptors were sampled from a male donor with ankylosing spondylitis. Each CDR3 is given with its conserved first and last residue. The order of the fields is D gene, V gene, J gene, CDR3 length, clone size, CDR3 DNA, CDR3 protein. The D gene is left open where the match is weak. The listing skips clone size in some rows; elsewhere it reads once, few, many or a size class.

D: -; V: TRBV7-8; J: TRBJ1-4; length: 13; size: -; DNA: TGTGCCAGCAGCTTAGCGGCGTCGGAAAAACTGTTTTTT; CDR3: CASSLAASEKLFF
D: -; V: TRBV14; J: TRBJ2-3; length: 14; size: few; DNA: TGTGCCAGCAGCCAAGTACAGCAAACAGATACGCAGTATTTT; CDR3: CASSQVQQTDTQYF
D: -; V: TRBV5-1; J: TRBJ2-7; length: 13; size: -; DNA: TGCGCCAGCAGCACAGGACTTGGCGGCGAGCAGTACTTC; CDR3: CASSTGLGGEQYF
D: TRBD1; V: TRBV19; J: TRBJ1-5; length: 15; size: -; DNA: TGTGCCAGTAGTATTAGAGGACAGGGGTCCGAGGCCCAGCATTTT; CDR3: CASSIRGQGSEAQHF
D: -; V: TRBV12-3/TRBV12-4; J: TRBJ2-7; length: 12; size: many; DNA: TGTGCCAGCAGCCTAGGGGACTACGAGCAGTACTTC; CDR3: CASSLGDYEQYF
D: -; V: TRBV25-1; J: TRBJ2-2; length: 13; size: few; DNA: TGTGCCAGTGCAGGGGAGGGAGCCGGGGAGCTGTTTTTT; CDR3: CASAGEGAGELFF
D: TRBD1; V: TRBV5-6; J: TRBJ1-2; length: 16; size: few; DNA: TGTGCCAGCAGAGCTGAAGGGGGGACAGCGTACTATGGCTACACCTTC; CDR3: CASRAEGGTAYYGYTF
D: TRBD1; V: TRBV29-1; J: TRBJ2-7; length: 13; size: -; DNA: TGCAGCGTTCACGACAGGGGGCGAAACGAGCAGTACTTC; CDR3: CSVHDRGRNEQYF
D: -; V: TRBV20-1; J: TRBJ2-3; length: 13; size: -; DNA: TGCAGTGCCCTGCTTTCGGGTACAGATACGCAGTATTTT; CDR3: CSALLSGTDTQYF
D: TRBD2; V: TRBV4-1; J: TRBJ2-6; length: 21; size: -; DNA: TGCGCCAGCAGCCAAGATCGGTGGGCTAGCGGGAGGGTAGCTGGGGCCAACGTCCTGACTTTC; CDR3: CASSQDRWASGRVAGANVLTF
D: TRBD2; V: TRBV7-9; J: TRBJ2-5; length: 16; size: few; DNA: TGTGCCAGCAGCCTAACTAGCGGGAGGGCCGGAGAGACCCAGTACTTC; CDR3: CASSLTSGRAGETQYF
D: -; V: TRBV5-1; J: TRBJ2-6; length: 13; size: -; DNA: TGCGCCAGCAGCGCGGCTGGGGCCAACGTCCTGACTTTC; CDR3: CASSAAGANVLTF
D: -; V: TRBV29-1; J: TRBJ1-2; length: 12; size: -; DNA: TGCAGCGTCGACAGGAACTACTATGGCTACACCTTC; CDR3: CSVDRNYYGYTF
D: -; V: TRBV12-3/TRBV12-4; J: TRBJ2-5; length: 14; size: few; DNA: TGTGCCAGCAGTCCCAGTCCCGCGCTTGAGACCCAGTACTTC; CDR3: CASSPSPALETQYF
D: TRBD2; V: TRBV10-3; J: TRBJ2-7; length: 13; size: few; DNA: TGTGCCACAACAGCGGGGTCTGCCTACGAGCAGTACTTC; CDR3: CATTAGSAYEQYF
D: -; V: TRBV11-2; J: TRBJ1-2; length: 12; size: few; DNA: TGTGCCAGCAGCTTTTCTCTCTATGGCTACACCTTC; CDR3: CASSFSLYGYTF
D: -; V: TRBV24-1; J: TRBJ1-1; length: 13; size: -; DNA: TGTGCCACCAGTGATCCGATGAACACTGAAGCTTTCTTT; CDR3: CATSDPMNTEAFF
D: -; V: TRBV6-1; J: TRBJ2-2; length: 15; size: -; DNA: TGTGCCAGCAGGACACCGGGAGCGAACACCGGGGAGCTGTTTTTT; CDR3: CASRTPGANTGELFF
D: TRBD2; V: TRBV27; J: TRBJ2-3; length: 16; size: -; DNA: TGTGCCAGCATCCAACATAGCGGGGGGGCCGGGCATACGCAGTATTTT; CDR3: CASIQHSGGAGHTQYF
D: TRBD2; V: TRBV5-1; J: TRBJ2-3; length: 17; size: -; DNA: TGCGCCAGCAGCTTGGCTCCGTCTAGCGGGGGTACAGATACGCAGTATTTT; CDR3: CASSLAPSSGGTDTQYF
D: -; V: TRBV3-1; J: TRBJ2-3; length: 17; size: -; DNA: TGTGCCAGCAGCCCTATACAGGGAGCTCCTAGCACAGATACGCAGTATTTT; CDR3: CASSPIQGAPSTDTQYF
D: -; V: TRBV3-1; J: TRBJ2-3; length: 13; size: -; DNA: TGTGCCAGCAGCCAAGATTTGGAAGATACGCAGTATTTT; CDR3: CASSQDLEDTQYF
D: -; V: TRBV6-2/TRBV6-3; J: TRBJ1-1; length: 12; size: -; DNA: TGTGCCAGCAGTTACGCTGGGTTGAGTGCTTTCTTT; CDR3: CASSYAGLSAFF